This T cell receptor beta chain was sequenced for a study of blood T cells in healthy people across ages. Together with a sample-barcoded 5' primer, a J-beta primer mix was included in a second PCR lasting roughly 6 to 12 cycles. MiXCR was run by TCRdb on the 5' RACE reads, yielding one entry per CDR3 protein. The data contain around 780,000 distinct CDR3 sequences, more than 25% of them singletons. They isolated at least 7 million PBMCs from each sample. This clonotype was found once. CDR3 length: 13 residues. Trimming pared 5 bases from V and 4 bases from J, leaving 11 bases between. Germline CDR1 SNHLY, CDR2 FYNNEI. These same data were also listed under a study on T cells of mothers and their children.

The sequence was obtained from a boy aged 5 to 17 in good health. The genes are TRBV2 and TRBJ1-2; D is possibly TRBD1 (6 bases). Input material: blood. The CDR3 here is CASSSDRIYGYTF. The CDR3 DNA follows: TGTGCCAGCAGTTCTGACAGGATCTATGGCTACACCTTC.